Listed below are T cell receptor beta chains from one sample, sequenced in a study of blood T cell repertoires in COVID-19. Produced via immunoSEQ multiplex PCR; TCRdb's table is partial and in-frame only. The sample consists of around 92,000 clones, approximately 83% of them appearing once. Sequenced sample: peripheral blood. These receptors were taken from a woman of 80 years or more with acute or convalescent COVID-19. CDR3s include the opening cysteine and the closing phenylalanine or tryptophan. The order of the fields is D gene, J gene, V gene, clone size, CDR3 DNA, CDR3 protein. D genes are given only for firm matches. Only some rows state a clone size, as once, few, many or a class for expanded clones.

- | TRBJ2-7 | TRBV7-9 | - | TGTGCCAGCAGCCTCATGTCCAGGGGAAGGAACGAGCAGTACTTC | CASSLMSRGRNEQYF
TRBD2 | TRBJ2-2 | TRBV18 | - | TGTGCCAGCTCGCCGGGACTAGCGGGAGCGGGCACCGGGGAGCTGTTTTTT | CASSPGLAGAGTGELFF
TRBD2 | TRBJ2-1 | TRBV20-1 | - | TGCAGTGCTAGTATACCGGGACTAGCGTCCTACAATGAGCAGTTCTTC | CSASIPGLASYNEQFF
TRBD2 | TRBJ2-7 | TRBV6-5 | - | TGTGCCAGTGGACTAGCGAGATCCTACGAGCAGTACTTC | CASGLARSYEQYF
TRBD2 | TRBJ2-3 | TRBV30 | once | TGTGCCTGGAACTTAGCGGGAGCCTCAGATACGCAGTATTTT | CAWNLAGASDTQYF
- | TRBJ1-2 | TRBV11-2 | - | TGTGCCAGCAGCTCAGCGGGGGACAACTATGGCTACACCTTC | CASSSAGDNYGYTF
TRBD2 | TRBJ2-2 | TRBV18 | - | TGTGCCAGCTCACCGAGGGTTAGAGCGGGAGTCGGCACCGGGGAGCTGTTTTTT | CASSPRVRAGVGTGELFF
- | TRBJ2-7 | TRBV21-1 | - | TGTGCCAGCAATGGTCCTAGCGGATGTCACTACGAGCAGTACTTC | CASNGPSGCHYEQYF
- | TRBJ2-7 | TRBV21-1 | few | TGTGCCAGCAGCAAAGCGCTTCGAGACAGGGGTATCGAGCAGTACTTC | CASSKALRDRGIEQYF
TRBD1 | TRBJ2-1 | TRBV7-3 | - | TGTGCCAGCAGCCTTCAGGGGGACTCCTACAATGAGCAGTTCTTC | CASSLQGDSYNEQFF
- | TRBJ2-1 | TRBV27 | - | TGTGCCAGCAGTTACCCGGGAGCCAAGCAGTTCTTC | CASSYPGAKQFF
TRBD1 | TRBJ1-1 | TRBV11-2 | - | TGTGCCAGCAGCCCCCAGACAGGGGTTGAAGCTTTCTTT | CASSPQTGVEAFF
- | TRBJ2-1 | TRBV30 | few | TGTGCCTGGCGCGAAGGGAGGCCTCTTTGGGATGAGCAGTTCTTC | CAWREGRPLWDEQFF
TRBD1 | TRBJ1-5 | TRBV4-1 | once | TGCGCCAGCAGCCCCCAGACAGGGATTAGCAATCAGCCCCAGCATTTT | CASSPQTGISNQPQHF
TRBD2 | TRBJ2-7 | TRBV27 | - | TGTGCCAGCGGGGGGGAGGTCTCCTACGAGCAGTACTTC | CASGGEVSYEQYF